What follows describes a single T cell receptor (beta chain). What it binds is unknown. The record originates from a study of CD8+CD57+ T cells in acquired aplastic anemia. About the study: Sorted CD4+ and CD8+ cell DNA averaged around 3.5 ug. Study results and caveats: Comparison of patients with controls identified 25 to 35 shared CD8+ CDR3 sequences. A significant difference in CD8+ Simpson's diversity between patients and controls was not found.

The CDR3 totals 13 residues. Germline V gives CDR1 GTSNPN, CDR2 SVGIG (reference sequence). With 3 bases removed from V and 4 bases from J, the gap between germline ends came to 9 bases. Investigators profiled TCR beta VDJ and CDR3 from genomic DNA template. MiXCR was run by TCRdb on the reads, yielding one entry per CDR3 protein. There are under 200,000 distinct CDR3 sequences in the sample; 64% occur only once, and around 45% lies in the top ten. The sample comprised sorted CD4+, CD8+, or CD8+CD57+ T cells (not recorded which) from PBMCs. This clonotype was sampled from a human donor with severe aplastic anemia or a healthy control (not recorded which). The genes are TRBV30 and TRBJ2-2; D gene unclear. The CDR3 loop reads CAWSLKSTGELFF. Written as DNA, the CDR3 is TGTGCCTGGAGCCTAAAATCCACCGGGGAGCTGTTTTTT.